This T cell receptor (beta chain) was profiled in a study of OX40 agonist ivuxolimab in advanced cancers. Study observations and caveats: Relative to CD4+, CD8+ T cells held more expanded clones on average.

Measured with immunoSEQ multiplex PCR; TCRdb has only the in-frame clones, and not every one. The sample holds about 46,000 clones, roughly 86% seen once. The V and J ends lost 8 bases and 6 bases respectively, with 11 bases between them. The CDR3 spans 13 residues. CDR1 and CDR2 (germline): MNHNS, SASEGT. About this clone itself: No antigen is known for it.

The TCR comes from an adult with an advanced solid tumor such as melanoma, head and neck, liver or kidney cancer. Sequences were derived from CD4+ or CD8+ T cells sorted from blood, sampled in a trial of the OX40 agonist ivuxolimab. V and J are TRBV6-1 and TRBJ2-6; D is undetermined. In DNA, the CDR3 is TGTGCCAGCGAAGTTCTTGCGGCCAACGTCCTGACTTTC. This encodes CASEVLAANVLTF.